This TCR beta chain was documented in a study of CD8+CD57+ T cells in acquired aplastic anemia. Overall study context: 3 to 3.5 ug was the average amount of DNA from sorted CD4+ and CD8+ cells. Study-level points and caveats: Simpson's diversity of CD8+ cells was not significantly different in patients compared with controls.

Trimming left V 2 bases short and J 0 bases short, with 10 bases between. CDR3 length equals 15 residues. The patients chosen for sequencing had shown expansion of CD8+CD57+ cells (detected by flow cytometry). There was no therapy given to any patient before the blood sampling took place. This clonotype appeared many times. What it binds is unknown. Genomic DNA was employed as the template in profiling TCR beta VDJ and CDR3. TCRdb reprocessed the reads via MiXCR and lists one record per CDR3 protein. The table records about 200,000 distinct CDR3 sequences, less than 75% of them present only once. The chain employs TRBV12-3 or TRBV12-4 and TRBJ1-1; no reliable D call. The source is a human donor with aplastic anemia. What was sequenced was sorted CD4+, CD8+, or CD8+CD57+ T cells (not recorded which) from PBMCs. The CDR3 bases are TGTGCCAGCAGTTTACTCTCCCTTTTGAACACTGAAGCTTTCTTT. Its translation: CASSLLSLLNTEAFF.